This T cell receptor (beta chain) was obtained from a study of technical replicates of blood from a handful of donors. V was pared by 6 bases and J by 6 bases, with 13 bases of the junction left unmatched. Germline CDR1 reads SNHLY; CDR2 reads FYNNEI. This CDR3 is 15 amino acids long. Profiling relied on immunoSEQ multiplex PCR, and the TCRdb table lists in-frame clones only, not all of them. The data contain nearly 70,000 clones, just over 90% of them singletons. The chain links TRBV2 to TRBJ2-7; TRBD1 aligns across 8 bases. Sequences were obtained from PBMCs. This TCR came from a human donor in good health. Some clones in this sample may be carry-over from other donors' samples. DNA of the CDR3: TGTGCCAGCAGGGGAAAACAGGGGGGAAATGGCGAGCAGTACTTC. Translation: CASRGKQGGNGEQYF.